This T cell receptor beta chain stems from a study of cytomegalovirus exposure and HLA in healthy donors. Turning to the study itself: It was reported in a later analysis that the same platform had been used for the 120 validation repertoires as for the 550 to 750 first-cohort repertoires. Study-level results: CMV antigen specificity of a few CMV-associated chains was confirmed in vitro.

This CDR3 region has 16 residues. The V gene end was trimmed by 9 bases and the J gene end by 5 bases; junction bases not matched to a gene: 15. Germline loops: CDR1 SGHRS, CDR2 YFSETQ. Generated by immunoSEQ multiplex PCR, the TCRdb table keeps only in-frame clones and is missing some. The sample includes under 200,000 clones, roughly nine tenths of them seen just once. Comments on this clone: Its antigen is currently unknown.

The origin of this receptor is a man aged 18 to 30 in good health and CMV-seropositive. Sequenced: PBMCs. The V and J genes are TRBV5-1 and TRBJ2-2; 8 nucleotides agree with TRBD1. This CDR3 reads CATHLGGQGATGELFF. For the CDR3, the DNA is TGCGCCACCCACCTGGGTGGACAGGGTGCGACCGGGGAGCTGTTTTTT.